The T cell receptor (beta chain) described here comes from a study of control samples from healthy donors and cancer patients. Profiling relied on immunoSEQ multiplex PCR, and the TCRdb table lists in-frame clones only, not all of them. The table lists 120,000 or so clones, approximately 91% of them singletons. The source material was blood. This TCR was recovered from a woman in her late teens or twenties in good health.

CDR3 bases: TGTGCCAGCAGTTGGGGGCCGCACAGGGGATACGAGCAGTACTTC. Protein product: CASSWGPHRGYEQYF. V gene TRBV27 combines with J gene TRBJ2-7; 7 positions agree with TRBD1. The CDR3 covers 15 residues. J lost 4 bases, V lost 4 bases, and 10 bases had no gene match. Germline lookup yields CDR1 MNHEY and CDR2 SMNVEV (reference sequence).